Sequencing of this T cell receptor beta chain was carried out in a study of T-cell reconstitution after alpha-beta-depleted transplantation in children (dated by TCRdb to about 2016). Describing the broader study: Using TCR repertoire profiling, the study followed T-cell immune reconstitution in a quantitative way in children after TCRalphabeta/CD19-depleted allogeneic hematopoietic cell transplantation.

This specimen's treatment or condition label, per the study, means: allogeneic hematopoietic cell transplantation with graft depleted of TCRalphabeta T cells and CD19 B cells. The transplant recipients were children given TCRalphabeta/CD19-depleted allogeneic hematopoietic cell grafts. General findings and caveats noted by the study authors: The high TCRbeta diversity at day 60 in some patients was ascribed to recipient T cells and intrathymic progenitors that had survived conditioning. Hyperexpanded clone frequencies declined over subsequent months; after one year, T-cell counts and TCRbeta diversity were mostly attributed to newly produced T cells. The apparently early alphabetaT-cell count recovery about two months after transplant was reportedly dependent on only several hundred rapidly expanded clones derived from non-depleted graft cells.

The CDR3 starts with the cysteine, ends with the phenylalanine, and has 14 residues. Just the 42-base CDR3 DNA is kept, in frame starting at base 1. V is clipped by 6 bases and J by 4 bases, and the sequence between their germline boundaries is 13 bases long. From a lookup of the germline V gene, CDR1 and CDR2 are MGHDK and SYGVNS. At least ten counts were recorded for this clonotype. This receptor's antigen is unknown. No base-level quality is on record; no much larger clone is a single base apart. The library relied on PCR. Sequencing used an Illumina HiSeq 2500. To normalize quantification of the TCRbeta repertoire, the TCR libraries were built with molecular barcoding that relied on unique molecular identifiers. In TCRdb, the public reads were trimmed at Q25 with fastp and aligned with MiXCR, with productive beta chains retained. Every distinct CDR3 protein forms one entry, paired with its most common genes and DNA. The sample table lists 70,000 or so distinct CDR3 sequences, about 11% of them with a count of one. Over 10% of the sample belongs to the ten largest clones.

The sequence was obtained from a boy aged 5-17 years with acute myeloid leukemia, due to receive a stem cell transplant. The receptor chain draws on TRBV25-1 and TRBJ1-5, and the D gene may be TRBD1, 6 bases matching. The sample consisted of PBMCs, taken before TCRalphabeta/CD19-depleted stem cell transplant. This receptor has the CDR3 CASRRGGPNQPQHF. The sequenced DNA is TGTGCCAGCAGGAGAGGGGGGCCTAATCAGCCCCAGCATTTT.